One and the same sample provided the 8 T cell receptor beta chains below, sequenced in a study of blood T cell repertoires in COVID-19. Clones were read by immunoSEQ multiplex PCR, and TCRdb kept only the in-frame ones, dropping some. This table holds some 250,000 clones, around 89% found once. Sequencing input: peripheral blood. All receptors come from a middle-aged woman who had recovered from COVID-19.

The genes are TRBV19 and TRBJ1-5; D may be TRBD1 (6 bases). This CDR3 region has 13 residues. Germline assignment: CDR1 LNHDA and CDR2 SQIVND (reference sequence). V lost 3 bases and J lost 7, with 10 bases in between. As DNA, the CDR3 is TGTGCCAGTAGTATGGGGGCCCGACAGCCCCAGCATTTT. This gives the protein CASSMGARQPQHF. The full variable domain, in which reference TRBV19 and TRBJ1-5 provide the parts outside the CDR3, is DGGITQSPKYLFRKEGQNVTLSCEQNLNHDAMYWYRQDPGQGLRLIYYSQIVNDFQKGDIAEGYSVSREKKESFPLTVTSAQKNPTAFYLCASSMGARQPQHFGDGTRLSIL.

This chain joins TRBV11-2 and TRBJ2-1, with 8 bases matching TRBD1. After removal of 3 bases from V and 6 bases from J, the junction contained 7 bases not matched to a gene. CDR3 length: 15 amino acids. Per germline, CDR1 SGHAT and CDR2 FQNNGV. In DNA, the CDR3 is TGTGCCAGCAGCTTTTGGGGACAGGCCTCCAATGAGCAGTTCTTC. As protein: CASSFWGQASNEQFF.

This clone was seen ten or more times. The chain combines TRBV19 with TRBJ2-1, with 7 bases matching TRBD2. V lost 3 bases to trimming and J lost 2 bases; unmatched junction nucleotides: 7. The CDR3 loop spans 16 amino acids. The germline V gene encodes CDR1 LNHDA and CDR2 SQIVND (reference sequence). CDR3 sequence: CASSIRGTKPYNEQFF. The CDR3 coding sequence is TGTGCCAGTAGTATTCGGGGGACTAAACCCTACAATGAGCAGTTCTTC. The whole variable domain, filled in from reference TRBV19 and TRBJ2-1, reads DGGITQSPKYLFRKEGQNVTLSCEQNLNHDAMYWYRQDPGQGLRLIYYSQIVNDFQKGDIAEGYSVSREKKESFPLTVTSAQKNPTAFYLCASSIRGTKPYNEQFFGPGTRLTVL.

The V gene is TRBV7-9, the J gene TRBJ1-2; D might be TRBD1 (6 bases). CDR1 is SEHNR, CDR2 FQNEAQ, per germline (reference sequence). V was cut by 5 bases and J by 4 bases, with 14 bases left in between. The CDR3 runs 14 residues. The CDR3 spells CASSAGVSFYGYTF. Here the CDR3 DNA reads TGTGCCAGCAGCGCAGGGGTGTCGTTCTATGGCTACACCTTC.

V usage is TRBV11-3 and J usage is TRBJ2-7; 8 bases are shared with TRBD1. The CDR3 extends over 15 amino acids. Germline V gene data show CDR1 as SGHNT and CDR2 as YENEEA. Germline trimming cut 5 bases from V and 2 bases from J; bases unmatched to any gene: 8. Written as DNA, the CDR3 is TGTGCCAGCAGCCCAGAGGGGACAGGAACCTACGAGCAGTACTTC. Translating it yields CASSPEGTGTYEQYF.

This chain joins TRBV5-4 and TRBJ1-1; unclear D gene. The CDR3 consists of 13 residues. V lost 4 bases and J 1 base, leaving 8 bases between the germline ends. Germline lookup yields CDR1 SGHNT and CDR2 YYREEE (reference sequence). CDR3 DNA: TGTGCCAGCAGCCCACCGGGGAACACTGAAGCTTTCTTT. Protein product: CASSPPGNTEAFF.

The chain recombines TRBV4-1 with TRBJ2-2; TRBD2 matches 7 bases. J was trimmed by 2 bases and V by 1 base; bases with no gene match: 7. The CDR3 has 17 amino acids. The germline gives CDR1 MGHRA, CDR2 YSYEKL. For the CDR3, the DNA is TGCGCCAGCAGCCAAGGGTGGGGAGGGATCAACACCGGGGAGCTGTTTTTT. Translated, it gives CASSQGWGGINTGELFF.

Written as DNA, the CDR3 is TGCGCCAGCAGCTTGGGGGCCGGCTCTCAAGAGACCCAGTACTTC. Protein sequence: CASSLGAGSQETQYF. The V and J genes are TRBV5-1 and TRBJ2-5; D is unclear. This CDR3 contains 15 residues. Trimming stripped 0 bases from V and 2 bases from J, with 11 bases between. Germline CDR1 is SGHRS and CDR2 is YFSETQ.